This record looks at one TCR beta chain sequence and its context. The V and J ends lost 10 bases and 7 bases respectively, with 17 bases between them. This CDR3 spans 12 amino acids. From germline, CDR1 is SGHAT and CDR2 FQNNGV. The entry originates in a study of CD8 T cells in ankylosing spondylitis. TCRdb ran MiXCR on the 5' RACE reads and lists one entry per CDR3 protein. The data show 380,000 or so distinct CDR3 sequences, about 20% seen once. The sequenced sample consisted of blood, either unsorted or a sorted T cell fraction (not recorded which). V gene TRBV11-2 combines with J gene TRBJ2-7; the D gene could be TRBD1 or TRBD2 (5 bases each). The receptor's source is a male donor with ankylosing spondylitis or in good health (not recorded which). The CDR3 region has the DNA TGTGCCACCACGTCAGGGACGGGGGAGCAGTACTTC. Translated: CATTSGTGEQYF. Variable domain in full (rest from reference TRBV11-2 and TRBJ2-7): EAGVAQSPRYKIIEKRQSVAFWCNPISGHATLYWYQQILGQGPKLLIQFQNNGVVDDSQLPKDRFSAERLKGVDSTLKIQPAKLEDSAVYLCATTSGTGEQYFGPGTRLTVT.